The rows below give T cell receptor beta chains drawn from one sample of a study of blood T cells in healthy people across ages. TCRdb processed the 5' RACE reads anew with MiXCR; each CDR3 protein has one entry. The sample includes 1,500,000 or so distinct CDR3 sequences, approximately 59% of them seen just once. The specimen sequenced was blood. All receptors derive from a man in his late teens or twenties in good health. CDR3s include the opening cysteine and the closing phenylalanine or tryptophan. Fields, in order: J gene, V gene, CDR3 protein.

j_gene: TRBJ2-5; v_gene: TRBV20-1; CDR3aa: CSARTEGLRETQYF
j_gene: TRBJ2-5; v_gene: TRBV20-1; CDR3aa: CSASPMGTQETQYF
j_gene: TRBJ2-7; v_gene: TRBV10-2; CDR3aa: CASSEGPGGTASYEQYF
j_gene: TRBJ2-2; v_gene: TRBV29-1; CDR3aa: CSAGTSANTGELFF
j_gene: TRBJ2-1; v_gene: TRBV12-3/TRBV12-4; CDR3aa: CASTKQGPSYNEQFF
j_gene: TRBJ2-4; v_gene: TRBV15; CDR3aa: CATSRGAFREVAKNIQYF
j_gene: TRBJ1-4; v_gene: TRBV29-1; CDR3aa: CSVEDRGATNEKLFF
j_gene: TRBJ2-7; v_gene: TRBV18; CDR3aa: CASSRDTNSYEQYF
j_gene: TRBJ2-1; v_gene: TRBV20-1; CDR3aa: CSATRQLPGDEQFF
j_gene: TRBJ1-4; v_gene: TRBV27; CDR3aa: CASSLSRVLTTNEKLFF
j_gene: TRBJ2-5; v_gene: TRBV29-1; CDR3aa: CSVGLALQETQNF
j_gene: TRBJ1-5; v_gene: TRBV6-5; CDR3aa: CASSPLDRGLGQPQHF
j_gene: TRBJ2-5; v_gene: TRBV29-1; CDR3aa: CSVGLQVQETQYF
j_gene: TRBJ1-2; v_gene: TRBV6-5; CDR3aa: CASSYVGGSVYGYTF
j_gene: TRBJ2-3; v_gene: TRBV7-9; CDR3aa: CASSFSPGQGYTDTQYF
j_gene: TRBJ2-7; v_gene: TRBV4-3; CDR3aa: CASSQGLAGTKYEQYF
j_gene: TRBJ2-3; v_gene: TRBV20-1; CDR3aa: CSARDLQRGDADTQYF
j_gene: TRBJ1-2; v_gene: TRBV7-9; CDR3aa: CASTPGLNYGYTF
j_gene: TRBJ2-1; v_gene: TRBV7-7; CDR3aa: CASSLVGPSSIDEQFF
j_gene: .; v_gene: TRBV5-1; CDR3aa: CASSLVGQGRSEQYF